This T cell receptor beta chain appears in the sequencing data of a study of blood T cells in healthy people across ages. Primers used in a second PCR of roughly 6 to 12 cycles were a sample-barcoded 5' primer and a J-beta primer mix. TCRdb re-derived calls from the 5' RACE reads in MiXCR, one entry per CDR3 protein. This table has about 500,000 distinct CDR3 sequences, approximately 25% appearing once. The authors isolated at least 6.5 million PBMCs per sample. This clonotype came up many times. This same sample was also part of a study on T cells of mothers and their children. This second study says: The study obtained over 9 million TCR beta CDR3 reads per mother and a few million per child.

The sequence was collected from a boy younger than 18 in good health. The sequenced material came from blood.

CDR3 loop: CASSLGTVEKLFF. In DNA, the CDR3 is TGTGCCAGCAGCTTAGGGACAGTTGAAAAACTGTTTTTT. The chain couples TRBV7-2 to TRBJ1-4, with a possible D match to TRBD1 (6 bases). Trimming removed 1 base from V and 7 bases from J, with 7 bases in between. The CDR3 spans 13 residues. Looked up from germline, CDR1 is SGHTA and CDR2 is FQGNSA.